The sequence of this T cell receptor beta chain was determined in a study of blood T cell repertoires in COVID-19. Study context: Material from acute and convalescent COVID-19 was sourced from the United States, Italy and Spain. In each case, the material was cDNA or gDNA derived from T cells, B-cell-depleted T cells, or PBMCs.

From germline, CDR1 is LNHNV and CDR2 YYDKDF (reference sequence). The CDR3 runs to 15 residues. The junction had 2 bases not matched to a gene; V was cut back by 1 base and J by 2 bases. Study processing details: Reference gene primers were amplified, and this amplification served to estimate nucleated cell counts. Some clones are missing from TCRdb's copy, which holds only in-frame ones; the method was immunoSEQ multiplex PCR. That table furnishes V, J and clone size, whereas the DNA furnished D and trimming. Among around 150,000 clones listed, 85% to 90% were seen once. The gene calls are TRBV15 and TRBJ2-1, with TRBD1 identical over 7 bases. The clonotype originates from a woman aged 60 to 75 with active COVID-19. Input material: peripheral blood. The DNA of the CDR3 is TGTGCCACCAGCAGAGGGCAGGGGGCCTACAATGAGCAGTTCTTC. Translating it yields CATSRGQGAYNEQFF.